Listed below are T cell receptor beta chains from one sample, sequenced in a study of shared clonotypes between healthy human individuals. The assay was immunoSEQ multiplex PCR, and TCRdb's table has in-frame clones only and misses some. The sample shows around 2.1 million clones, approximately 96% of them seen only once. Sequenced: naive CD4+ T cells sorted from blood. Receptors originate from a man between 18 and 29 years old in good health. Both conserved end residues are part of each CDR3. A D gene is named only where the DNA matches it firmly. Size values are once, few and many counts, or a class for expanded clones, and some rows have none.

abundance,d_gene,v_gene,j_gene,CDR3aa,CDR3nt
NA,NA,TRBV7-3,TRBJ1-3,CASSTGIGNTIYF,TGTGCCAGCAGTACAGGGATCGGAAACACCATATATTTT
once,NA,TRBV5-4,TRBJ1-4,CASSPSAGVREKLFF,TGTGCCAGCAGCCCATCGGCGGGGGTTAGAGAAAAACTGTTTTTT
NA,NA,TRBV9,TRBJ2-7,CASSLSDSSYEQYF,TGTGCCAGCAGCTTGAGCGACAGTTCCTACGAGCAGTACTTC
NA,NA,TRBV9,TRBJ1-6,CASSVDDRPNSPLHF,TGTGCCAGCAGCGTAGACGACAGGCCCAATTCACCCCTCCACTTT
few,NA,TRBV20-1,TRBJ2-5,CSAKQETQYF,TGCAGTGCTAAACAAGAGACCCAGTACTTC
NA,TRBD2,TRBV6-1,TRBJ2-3,CASSEITSGGPDTQYF,TGTGCCAGCAGTGAAATAACTAGCGGGGGACCAGATACGCAGTATTTT
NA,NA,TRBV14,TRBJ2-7,CASAGFYEQYF,TGTGCCAGCGCCGGGTTCTACGAGCAGTACTTC
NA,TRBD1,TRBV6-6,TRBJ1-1,CATQGGVGYPTEAFF,TGTGCCACGCAGGGGGGGGTCGGGTATCCTACTGAAGCTTTCTTT
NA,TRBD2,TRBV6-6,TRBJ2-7,CASTGLADYEQYF,TGTGCCAGCACCGGACTAGCGGACTACGAGCAGTACTTC
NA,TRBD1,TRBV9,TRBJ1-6,CASSGQGANNSPLHF,TGTGCCAGTAGCGGACAGGGGGCCAATAATTCACCCCTCCACTTT
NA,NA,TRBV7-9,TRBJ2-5,CASSGAGKSETQYF,TGTGCCAGCAGCGGGGCGGGGAAGTCGGAGACCCAGTACTTC